Below are 11 T cell receptor beta chains sequenced from a single sample in a study of human T cells and chemical hapten exposure. TCRdb reprocessed the RACE reads via MiXCR and lists one record per CDR3 protein. Of approximately 320,000 distinct CDR3 sequences listed, about 5% were seen once; the top ten hold around 8%. Documented time point: pre-sensitization, week 0. Treatment noted: therapeutic diphenylcyclopropenone sensitization with weekly scalp DPC. The source was whole blood, collected in connection with sensitization to the hapten diphenylcyclopropenone (DPC). These receptors came from a woman younger than 35 with alopecia areata. Some clones in this sample may be carry-over from other donors' samples.

This clonotype was detected ten times or more. V is TRBV27 and J is TRBJ2-1, with 7 bases aligning to TRBD2. The CDR3 length is 15 residues. Trimming removed 2 bases from V and 2 bases from J; junction bases left unmatched: 3. CDR1 is MNHEY, CDR2 SMNVEV, per germline (reference sequence). The CDR3 here is CASSLEGLTYNEQFF. The CDR3 region has the DNA TGTGCCAGCAGTTTAGAGGGACTAACCTACAATGAGCAGTTCTTC.

This clonotype was observed at least ten times. CDR3 protein: CASSQDTGDTEAFF. For the CDR3, the DNA is TGTGCCAGCAGCCAAGATACAGGGGACACTGAAGCTTTCTTT. This chain joins TRBV4-2 and TRBJ1-1; 7 positions match TRBD1. CDR3 size: 14 residues. After removal of 0 bases from V and 3 bases from J, the junction contained 1 base not matched to a gene. The germline CDR1 and CDR2 sequences are LGHNA and YNFKEQ.

This clonotype was recorded many times. The rearrangement joins TRBV5-5 to TRBJ1-4; no reliable D call. The V and J ends lost 4 bases and 7 bases respectively, with 11 bases between them. Germline CDR1 is SGHKS and CDR2 is YYEKEE (reference sequence). CDR3 length equals 13 residues. The CDR3 bases are TGTGCCAGCAGCACTGCAGCCCCTGAAAAACTGTTTTTT. It encodes CASSTAAPEKLFF.

This clonotype was seen more than once but under ten times. This chain joins TRBV6-5 and TRBJ1-4; D call uncertain. V was pared by 0 bases and J by 0 bases, with 5 bases between. The CDR3 length is 15 residues. CDR1 is MNHEY and CDR2 is SVGAGI in the germline V gene. The CDR3 coding sequence is TGTGCCAGCAGTTACTCGGTGGCAACTAATGAAAAACTGTTTTTT. It codes for CASSYSVATNEKLFF.

This clonotype was detected many times. V and J are TRBV28 and TRBJ2-5; D is uncertain. The germline gives CDR1 MDHEN, CDR2 SYDVKM. CDR3 length: 15 amino acids. With 5 bases removed from V and 4 bases from J, the gap between germline ends came to 17 bases. The CDR3 DNA follows: TGTGCCAGCAGTCGCGGACCGGAGTACGGAGAGACCCAGTACTTC. Its translation is CASSRGPEYGETQYF.

This clonotype was observed a few times. This chain uses TRBV12-3 or TRBV12-4 with TRBJ1-2; TRBD1 matches 7 bases. V lost 2 bases and J lost 3; bases outside the gene matches: 6. This CDR3 is built from 15 residues. CDR3 protein: CASSLSQGGHYGYTF. CDR3 nucleotides: TGTGCCAGCAGTTTATCGCAGGGGGGACACTATGGCTACACCTTC.

The V and J genes are TRBV5-1 and TRBJ1-5, with a tentative D call TRBD1 (5 bases). Germline V gives CDR1 SGHRS, CDR2 YFSETQ. This CDR3 has 16 amino acids. V lost 2 bases and J lost 3, with 15 bases in between. Here the CDR3 reads CASSFFFRVPNQPQHF. The CDR3, as DNA: TGCGCCAGCAGCTTTTTTTTCAGGGTCCCCAATCAGCCCCAGCATTTT.

In this sample, this clonotype turned up many times. The chain links TRBV5-4 to TRBJ1-2; 8 positions agree with TRBD1. Germline values: CDR1 SGHNT, CDR2 YYREEE (reference sequence). The CDR3 has 19 residues. The V gene end was trimmed by 0 bases and the J gene end by 6 bases; junction bases not matched to a gene: 19. Written as DNA, the CDR3 is TGTGCCAGCAGCTTGGGTATAGGCCTCAACTTGATGACAGGGGATGGCTACACCTTC. It encodes CASSLGIGLNLMTGDGYTF.

This clonotype appeared many times. This chain links TRBV7-2 with TRBJ1-6; TRBD1 might be the D (5 bases). This CDR3 is built from 14 residues. Trimming cost V 3 bases and J 7 bases, with 10 bases left between them. The germline V gene has CDR1 SGHTA and CDR2 FQGNSA. CDR3 sequence reads: CASSFETANSPLHF. The CDR3 DNA sequence: TGTGCCAGCAGCTTCGAGACAGCGAATTCACCCCTCCACTTT.

This clonotype has only a few counts. This sequence joins TRBV6-2 or TRBV6-3 and TRBJ2-3, with unresolved D. The CDR3 sequence is 14 residues long. CDR1 is MNHEY and CDR2 is SVGEGT in the germline V gene. The ends were cut back, 1 base at V and 8 bases at J, with 13 bases in the middle. Here the CDR3 DNA reads TGTGCCAGCAGTTACTTGCCCACCCTGAGTACGCAGTATTTT. It specifies CASSYLPTLSTQYF.

This clonotype showed up many times. The rearrangement joins TRBV12-3 or TRBV12-4 to TRBJ2-3; 9 nucleotides match TRBD2. CDR3 size: 16 residues. After removal of 1 base from V and 0 bases from J, the junction contained 2 bases not matched to a gene. The CDR3 DNA is TGTGCCAGCAGTTTAGACACTAGCGGGAGCACAGATACGCAGTATTTT. The encoded protein is CASSLDTSGSTDTQYF.